This TCR beta chain came from a study of T-cell reconstitution after alpha-beta-depleted transplantation in children. Overall study results and limits: Recipient T cells and thymic progenitors that survived were the source of the high TCRbeta diversity seen at day 60 in some patients. Newly generated T cells supplied most T-cell counts and diversity one year post-transplant.

Preparing the TCRbeta library involved the use of unique molecular identifiers. TCRdb reprocessed the PCR reads via MiXCR and lists one record per CDR3 protein. The data show roughly 790,000 distinct CDR3 sequences, under 20% seen once. This clonotype has only a few counts. What it binds is unknown. Trimming cost V 7 bases and J 0 bases, with 12 bases left between them. Germline CDR1 is SQVTM and CDR2 is ANQGSEA. The CDR3 sequence is 13 residues long. The receptor was isolated from a male patient aged 10-17 years who had a stem cell transplant for acute lymphoblastic leukemia, so the T cells may come from the graft donor. This chain connects TRBV29-1 to TRBJ1-1; a possible D gene is TRBD1 (6 bases). The sequencing used PBMCs, mostly from graft donor cells, collected 360 days after TCRalphabeta/CD19-depleted stem cell transplant. The CDR3 reads CSAGGALNTEAFF. In nucleotides, the CDR3 is TGCAGCGCCGGGGGGGCCCTGAACACTGAAGCTTTCTTT.